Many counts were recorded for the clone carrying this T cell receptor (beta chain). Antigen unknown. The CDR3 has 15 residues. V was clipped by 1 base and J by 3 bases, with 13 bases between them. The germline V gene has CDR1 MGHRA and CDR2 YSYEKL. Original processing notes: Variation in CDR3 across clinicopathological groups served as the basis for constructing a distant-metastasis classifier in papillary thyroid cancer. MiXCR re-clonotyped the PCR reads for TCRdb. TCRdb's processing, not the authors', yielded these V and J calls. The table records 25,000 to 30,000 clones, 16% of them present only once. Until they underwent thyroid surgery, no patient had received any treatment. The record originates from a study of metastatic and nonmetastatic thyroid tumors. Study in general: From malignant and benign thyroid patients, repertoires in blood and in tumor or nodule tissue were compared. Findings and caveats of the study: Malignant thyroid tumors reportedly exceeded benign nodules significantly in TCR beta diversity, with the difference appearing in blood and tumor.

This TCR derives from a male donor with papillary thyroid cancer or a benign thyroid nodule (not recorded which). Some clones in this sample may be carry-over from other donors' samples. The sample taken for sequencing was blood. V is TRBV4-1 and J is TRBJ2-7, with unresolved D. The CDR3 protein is CASSQVSAGRYEQYF. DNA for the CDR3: TGCGCCAGCAGCCAAGTATCTGCAGGTCGCTACGAGCAGTACTTC.